This T cell receptor (beta chain) stems from a study of technical replicates of blood from a few donors. Method: immunoSEQ multiplex PCR; TCRdb's copy keeps in-frame clones and lacks some. The sample records around 100,000 clones, 95% to 96% being singletons. This CDR3 has 13 amino acids. Germline V CDR1 and CDR2: LNHDA, SQIVND (reference sequence). The ends were cut back, 2 bases at V and 5 bases at J, with 9 bases in the middle. The specimen sequenced was T cells isolated from PBMCs. The sequence derives from a human donor in good health. The rearrangement uses TRBV19 and TRBJ2-5; TRBD2 might be the D (5 bases). The CDR3 coding sequence is TGTGCCAGTAGTATACCTTGGGAGGAGACCCAGTACTTC. Its translation is CASSIPWEETQYF.